This T cell receptor beta chain derives from a study of T cell repertoires in cytomegalovirus infection (dated by TCRdb to the late 2010s). Study-wide context: Donor HLA type was relevant to the analysis, as public TCR beta signatures indicated carriage of CMV infection together with the matching HLA type. Overall study outcomes, separate from this receptor: In the ex vivo response, HLA-C-restricted CMV-specific TCR beta clonotypes were dominant, and in two of eight donors the single most frequent clonotype came from this HLA-C-restricted group. In both this cohort and an independent cohort of 300 to 450 donors, the cumulative frequency of public TCR beta family members distinguished carriers of CMV infection plus the relevant HLA type.

In this sample, this clonotype turned up a few times. Its antigen is unknown. Base qualities were left out, and no much larger clone turns up one base away. The instrument was an Illumina HiSeq 1500. TCRdb ran its own pipeline on the public reads, namely fastp trimming at Q25 and MiXCR clone calling, and kept in-frame beta chains. CDR3 protein sequences are deduplicated, and each keeps its most common genes and DNA. The sample table contains some 300,000 distinct CDR3 sequences; only one count was recorded for 17% of them. Of the sample, about 12% falls within the top ten clones. Trimmed from V: 6 bases; trimmed from J: 10 bases; junction bases lacking a gene match: 11. Taken from cysteine to phenylalanine, the CDR3 has 13 residues. Left in the record is the CDR3 DNA by itself, 39 bases read in frame from the first base. In the germline V gene (reference sequence), CDR1 corresponds to DFQATT and CDR2 to SNEGSKA.

This chain joins TRBV20-1 to TRBJ2-4; 8 of the junction bases match TRBD2. Sequencing was carried out using PBMCs. This TCR came from a human donor in good health (CMV status not recorded). Some clones in this sample may be carry-over from other donors' samples. The CDR3 protein: CSAGGLTSDIQYF. The base sequence is TGCAGTGCCGGGGGGTTGACTAGCGATATTCAGTACTTC.